Listed below are T cell receptor beta chains from one sample, sequenced in a study of T cell responses to AZD1222 COVID-19 vaccine. Libraries were prepared by immunoSEQ multiplex PCR; TCRdb keeps only in-frame clonotypes and omits some of them. The sample shows 140,000 or so clones, approximately 93% of them seen only once. Source: peripheral blood, taken after recovery from COVID-19. These TCRs come from an adult who had recovered from COVID-19. Both conserved end residues are part of each CDR3. Each record gives: V gene, D gene, clone size, J gene, CDR3 protein, CDR3 DNA. D genes are given only for firm matches. Expanded clones get a size class; other rows say once, few or many, or leave the size out.

V: TRBV6-5; D: NA; size: NA; J: TRBJ2-7; CDR3: CASSNPGVYEQYF; DNA: TGTGCCAGCAGTAACCCCGGAGTTTACGAGCAGTACTTC
V: TRBV6-5; D: TRBD1; size: NA; J: TRBJ2-5; CDR3: CASKGQKETQYF; DNA: TGTGCCAGCAAGGGACAGAAAGAGACCCAGTACTTC
V: TRBV28; D: NA; size: NA; J: TRBJ1-2; CDR3: CASSSGGNYGYTF; DNA: TGTGCCAGCAGTTCGGGGGGCAACTATGGCTACACCTTC
V: TRBV4-1; D: NA; size: NA; J: TRBJ2-7; CDR3: CASSQSRGRGPSYEQYF; DNA: TGCGCCAGCAGCCAAAGTAGGGGGAGGGGGCCCTCCTACGAGCAGTACTTC
V: TRBV19; D: NA; size: NA; J: TRBJ2-4; CDR3: CASIQDGKNIQYF; DNA: TGTGCCAGTATCCAGGATGGAAAAAACATTCAGTACTTC
V: TRBV7-9; D: TRBD1; size: NA; J: TRBJ1-1; CDR3: CASSSMAAGGIAVAFF; DNA: TGTGCCAGCAGCTCAATGGCGGCAGGGGGCATAGCAGTGGCTTTCTTT
V: TRBV6-5; D: NA; size: few; J: TRBJ1-5; CDR3: CASRQGYDQPQHF; DNA: TGTGCCAGCAGGCAGGGGTACGATCAGCCCCAGCATTTT
V: TRBV28; D: TRBD1; size: NA; J: TRBJ2-7; CDR3: CASRLTGGEFYEQYF; DNA: TGTGCCAGCAGACTGACAGGGGGCGAGTTCTACGAGCAGTACTTC
V: TRBV27; D: NA; size: NA; J: TRBJ1-5; CDR3: CASSLYPGGLSDQPQHF; DNA: TGTGCCAGCAGTTTATACCCTGGGGGACTATCAGATCAGCCCCAGCATTTT
V: TRBV12-3/TRBV12-4; D: NA; size: NA; J: TRBJ2-4; CDR3: CASSLPGPGIQYF; DNA: TGTGCCAGCAGTTTACCGGGCCCGGGCATTCAGTACTTC
V: TRBV27; D: TRBD2; size: NA; J: TRBJ2-7; CDR3: CASSLEGTSGRSIYEQYF; DNA: TGTGCCAGCAGTTTAGAGGGGACTAGCGGGAGGTCGATATACGAGCAGTACTTC
V: TRBV29-1; D: NA; size: once; J: TRBJ1-5; CDR3: CSALQTENQPQHF; DNA: TGCAGCGCCCTTCAGACAGAAAATCAGCCCCAGCATTTT
V: TRBV3-1/TRBV3-2; D: NA; size: few; J: TRBJ1-6; CDR3: CASSQGSHYNSPLHF; DNA: TGTGCCAGCAGCCAAGGGTCCCATTATAATTCACCCCTCCACTTT
V: TRBV5-6; D: TRBD1; size: NA; J: TRBJ2-5; CDR3: CASSRTGEETQYF; DNA: TGTGCCAGCAGTCGGACAGGGGAAGAGACCCAGTACTTC
V: TRBV9; D: TRBD2; size: NA; J: TRBJ2-1; CDR3: CASSVVPSGYNEQFF; DNA: TGTGCCAGCAGCGTAGTTCCTAGCGGGTACAATGAGCAGTTCTTC
V: TRBV4-1; D: NA; size: NA; J: TRBJ1-4; CDR3: CASSQVVAVREKLFF; DNA: TGCGCCAGCAGCCAAGTTGTAGCGGTTAGGGAAAAACTGTTTTTT
V: TRBV28; D: NA; size: NA; J: TRBJ2-7; CDR3: CASSLEGVSWKKYEQYF; DNA: TGTGCCAGCAGTTTAGAGGGGGTGTCTTGGAAAAAATACGAGCAGTACTTC
V: TRBV5-1; D: TRBD1; size: NA; J: TRBJ2-7; CDR3: CASSSSTGLDYEQYF; DNA: TGCGCCAGCAGCTCCTCGACAGGGTTGGACTACGAGCAGTACTTC
V: TRBV28; D: TRBD1; size: NA; J: TRBJ1-2; CDR3: CASRTGAGYTF; DNA: TGTGCCAGCAGGACAGGGGCCGGCTACACCTTC
V: TRBV5-4; D: NA; size: few; J: TRBJ2-1; CDR3: CASSLFDEQFF; DNA: TGTGCCAGCAGCTTGTTCGATGAGCAGTTCTTC
V: TRBV4-1; D: NA; size: NA; J: TRBJ1-5; CDR3: CASSQDWGLHQPQHF; DNA: TGCGCCAGCAGCCAAGACTGGGGGCTTCATCAGCCCCAGCATTTT
V: TRBV29-1; D: TRBD2; size: NA; J: TRBJ2-2; CDR3: CSAPGLASGDQGAWELFF; DNA: TGCAGCGCCCCCGGGCTCGCTAGCGGGGATCAGGGAGCCTGGGAGCTGTTTTTT
V: TRBV7-9; D: TRBD1; size: NA; J: TRBJ1-1; CDR3: CASSRTGGAGNTEAFF; DNA: TGTGCCAGCAGCCGGACAGGGGGCGCAGGGAACACTGAAGCTTTCTTT
V: TRBV27; D: NA; size: NA; J: TRBJ1-1; CDR3: CASSLLARTEAFF; DNA: TGTGCCAGCAGTTTATTAGCCCGCACTGAAGCTTTCTTT
V: TRBV11-2; D: TRBD1; size: NA; J: TRBJ2-7; CDR3: CASSLLGGQGAYEQYF; DNA: TGTGCCAGCAGCCTCCTTGGAGGACAGGGCGCCTACGAGCAGTACTTC
V: TRBV5-8; D: NA; size: NA; J: TRBJ2-7; CDR3: CASSLLESLEQYF; DNA: TGTGCCAGCAGCTTACTAGAATCTCTCGAGCAGTACTTC
V: TRBV19; D: TRBD1; size: NA; J: TRBJ1-5; CDR3: CATQTGVGSNQPQHF; DNA: TGTGCCACCCAAACAGGGGTGGGCTCGAATCAGCCCCAGCATTTT
V: TRBV27; D: TRBD1; size: NA; J: TRBJ2-3; CDR3: CASTSGTGIRDTQYF; DNA: TGTGCCAGCACCTCCGGGACAGGGATTAGGGATACGCAGTATTTT